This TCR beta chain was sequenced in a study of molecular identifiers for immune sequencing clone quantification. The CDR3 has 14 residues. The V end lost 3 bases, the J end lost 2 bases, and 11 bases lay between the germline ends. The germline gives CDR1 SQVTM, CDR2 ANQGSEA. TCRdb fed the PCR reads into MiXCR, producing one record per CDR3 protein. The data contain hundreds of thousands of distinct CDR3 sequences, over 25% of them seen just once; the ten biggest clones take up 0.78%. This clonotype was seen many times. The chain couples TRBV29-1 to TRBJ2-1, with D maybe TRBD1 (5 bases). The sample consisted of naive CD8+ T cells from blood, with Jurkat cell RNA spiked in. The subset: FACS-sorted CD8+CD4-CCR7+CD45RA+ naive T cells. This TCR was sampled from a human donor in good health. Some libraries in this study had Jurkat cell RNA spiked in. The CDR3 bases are TGCAGCGTTGAGGCAGGGATCACCTACAATGAGCAGTTCTTC. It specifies CSVEAGITYNEQFF.